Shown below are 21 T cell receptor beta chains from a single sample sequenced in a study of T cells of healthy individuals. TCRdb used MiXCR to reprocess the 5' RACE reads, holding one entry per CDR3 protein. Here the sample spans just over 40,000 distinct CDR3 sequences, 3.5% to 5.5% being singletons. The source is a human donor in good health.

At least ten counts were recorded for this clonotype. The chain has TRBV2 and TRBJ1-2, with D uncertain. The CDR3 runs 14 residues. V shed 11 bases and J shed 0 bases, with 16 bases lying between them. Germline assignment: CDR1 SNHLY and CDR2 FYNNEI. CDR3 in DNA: TGTGCCCAGGCGCAAATATTAGCTAACTATGGCTACACCTTC. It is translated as CAQAQILANYGYTF.

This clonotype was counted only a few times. CDR3 sequence (DNA): TGTGCCAGCAGTTGTGGAGATACGCAGTATTTT. Translated: CASSCGDTQYF. V gene TRBV12-3 or TRBV12-4 combines with J gene TRBJ2-3; no firm D call. CDR3 length equals 11 residues. The V end was cut by 4 bases, the J end by 5 bases, with 4 bases between.

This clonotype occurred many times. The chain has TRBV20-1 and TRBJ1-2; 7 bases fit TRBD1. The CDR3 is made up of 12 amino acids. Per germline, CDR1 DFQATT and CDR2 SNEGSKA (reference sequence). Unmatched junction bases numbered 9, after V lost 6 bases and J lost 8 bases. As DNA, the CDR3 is TGCAGTGCCAAATCAAACAGGGGCGGCTACACCTTC. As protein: CSAKSNRGGYTF.

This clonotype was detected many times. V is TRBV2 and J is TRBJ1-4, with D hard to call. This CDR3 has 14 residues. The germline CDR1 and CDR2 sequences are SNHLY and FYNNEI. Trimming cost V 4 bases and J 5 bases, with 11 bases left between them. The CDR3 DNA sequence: TGTGCCAGCAGTGGGGCTCGGCGGAATGAAAAACTGTTTTTT. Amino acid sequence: CASSGARRNEKLFF.

CDR3 sequence (DNA): TGTGCCAGCAGCGTAGATGTCAATCAGCCCCAGCATTTT. Protein sequence: CASSVDVNQPQHF. V usage is TRBV9 and J usage is TRBJ1-5; D not certain. The germline CDR1 and CDR2 sequences are SGDLS and YYNGEE. The CDR3 has 13 residues. V lost 0 bases to trimming and J lost 3 bases, with 4 bases between them.

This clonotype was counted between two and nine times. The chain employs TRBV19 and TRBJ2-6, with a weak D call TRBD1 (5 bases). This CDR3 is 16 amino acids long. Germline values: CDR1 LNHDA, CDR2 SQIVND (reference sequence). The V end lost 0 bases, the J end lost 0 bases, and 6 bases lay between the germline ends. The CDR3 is CASSIDQGSGANVLTF. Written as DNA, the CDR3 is TGTGCCAGTAGTATAGATCAGGGCTCTGGGGCCAACGTCCTGACTTTC. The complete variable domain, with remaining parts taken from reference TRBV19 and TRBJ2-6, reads DGGITQSPKYLFRKEGQNVTLSCEQNLNHDAMYWYRQDPGQGLRLIYYSQIVNDFQKGDIAEGYSVSREKKESFPLTVTSAQKNPTAFYLCASSIDQGSGANVLTFGAGSRLTVL.

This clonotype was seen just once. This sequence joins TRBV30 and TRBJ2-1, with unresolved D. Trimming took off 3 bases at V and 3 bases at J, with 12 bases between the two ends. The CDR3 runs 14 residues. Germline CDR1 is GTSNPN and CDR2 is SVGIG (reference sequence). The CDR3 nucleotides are TGTGCCTGGAGCCGGATAGGAATCTACAATGAGCAGTTCTTC. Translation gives CAWSRIGIYNEQFF.

CDR3 sequence reads: CASNRIGDTQYF. The CDR3 DNA follows: TGTGCCAGCAATCGGATTGGGGATACGCAGTATTTT. This rearrangement joins TRBV12-3 or TRBV12-4 to TRBJ2-3, with D unclear. The V end was cut by 7 bases, the J end by 6 bases, with 11 bases between. CDR3 length: 12 amino acids.

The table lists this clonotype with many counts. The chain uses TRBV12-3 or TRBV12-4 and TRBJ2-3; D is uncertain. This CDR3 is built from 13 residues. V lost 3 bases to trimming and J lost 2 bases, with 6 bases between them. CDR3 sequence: CASSFDTTDTQYF. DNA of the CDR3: TGTGCCAGCAGTTTCGACACCACAGATACGCAGTATTTT.

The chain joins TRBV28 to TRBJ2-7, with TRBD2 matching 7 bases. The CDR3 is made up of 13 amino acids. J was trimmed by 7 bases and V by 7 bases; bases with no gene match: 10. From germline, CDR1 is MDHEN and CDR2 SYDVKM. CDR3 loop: CASKPGGRREQYF. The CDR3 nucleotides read TGTGCCAGCAAACCGGGGGGACGGAGGGAGCAGTACTTC.

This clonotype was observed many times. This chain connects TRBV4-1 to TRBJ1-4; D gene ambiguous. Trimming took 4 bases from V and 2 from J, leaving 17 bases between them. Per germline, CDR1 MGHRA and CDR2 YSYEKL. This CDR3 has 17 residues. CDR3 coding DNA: TGCGCCAGCAGCCTCCGGTCCCTCAGTCTCACTAATGAAAAACTGTTTTTT. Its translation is CASSLRSLSLTNEKLFF.

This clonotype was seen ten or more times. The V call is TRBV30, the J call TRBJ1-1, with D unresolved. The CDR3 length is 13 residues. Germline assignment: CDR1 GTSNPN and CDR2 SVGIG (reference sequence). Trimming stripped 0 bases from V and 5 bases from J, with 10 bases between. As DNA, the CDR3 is TGTGCCTGGAGTGTCTTTCTGAGGACTGAAGCTTTCTTT. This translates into CAWSVFLRTEAFF.

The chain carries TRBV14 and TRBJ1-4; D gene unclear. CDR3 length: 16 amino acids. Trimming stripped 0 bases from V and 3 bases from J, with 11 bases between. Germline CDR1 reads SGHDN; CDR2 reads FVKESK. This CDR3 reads CASSQDSGWANEKLFF. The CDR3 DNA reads TGTGCCAGCAGCCAAGATAGCGGGTGGGCTAATGAAAAACTGTTTTTT. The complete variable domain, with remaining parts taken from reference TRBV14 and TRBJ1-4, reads EAGVTQFPSHSVIEKGQTVTLRCDPISGHDNLYWYRRVMGKEIKFLLHFVKESKQDESGMPNNRFLAERTGGTYSTLKVQPAELEDSGVYFCASSQDSGWANEKLFFGSGTQLSVL.

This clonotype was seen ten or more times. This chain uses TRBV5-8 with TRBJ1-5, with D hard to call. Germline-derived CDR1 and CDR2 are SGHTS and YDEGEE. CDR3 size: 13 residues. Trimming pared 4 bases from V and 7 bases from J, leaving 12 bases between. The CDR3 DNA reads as TGTGCCAGCAGCCCTTCACACGGACAGCCCCAGCATTTT. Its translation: CASSPSHGQPQHF.

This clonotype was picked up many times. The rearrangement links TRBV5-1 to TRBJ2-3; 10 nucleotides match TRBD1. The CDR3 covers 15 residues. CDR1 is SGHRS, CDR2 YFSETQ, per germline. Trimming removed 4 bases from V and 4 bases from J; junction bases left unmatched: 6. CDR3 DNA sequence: TGCGCCAGCAGCCTGGGACAGGGGAGCGCAGATACGCAGTATTTT. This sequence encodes CASSLGQGSADTQYF.

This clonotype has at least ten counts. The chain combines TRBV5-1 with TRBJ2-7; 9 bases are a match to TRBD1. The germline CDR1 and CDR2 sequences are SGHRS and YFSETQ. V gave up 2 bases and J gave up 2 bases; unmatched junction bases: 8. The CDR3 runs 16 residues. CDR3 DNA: TGCGCCAGCAGCTTACTACCGGGACAGGGAACCTACGAGCAGTACTTC. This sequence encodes CASSLLPGQGTYEQYF.

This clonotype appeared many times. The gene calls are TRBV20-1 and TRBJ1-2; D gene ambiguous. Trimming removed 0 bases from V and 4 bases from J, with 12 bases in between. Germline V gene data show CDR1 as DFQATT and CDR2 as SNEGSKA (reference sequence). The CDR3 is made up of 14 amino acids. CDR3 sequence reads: CSARDVLVTYGYTF. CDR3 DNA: TGCAGTGCTAGAGATGTGTTGGTCACCTATGGCTACACCTTC.

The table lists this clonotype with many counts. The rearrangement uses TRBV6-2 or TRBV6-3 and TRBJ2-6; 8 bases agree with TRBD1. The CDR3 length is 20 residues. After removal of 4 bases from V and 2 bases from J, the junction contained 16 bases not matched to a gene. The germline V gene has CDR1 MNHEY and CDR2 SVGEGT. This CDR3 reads CASSSSRLRGRSTGANVLTF. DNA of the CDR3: TGTGCCAGCAGTTCATCACGTCTCAGGGGGCGCAGTACTGGGGCCAACGTCCTGACTTTC.

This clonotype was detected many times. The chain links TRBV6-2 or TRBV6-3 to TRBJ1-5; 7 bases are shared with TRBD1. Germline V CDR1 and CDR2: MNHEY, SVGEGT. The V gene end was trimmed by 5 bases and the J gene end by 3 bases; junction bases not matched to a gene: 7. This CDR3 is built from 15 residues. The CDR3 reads CASSRQGTDNQPQHF. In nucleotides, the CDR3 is TGTGCCAGCAGTCGACAGGGAACGGACAATCAGCCCCAGCATTTT.

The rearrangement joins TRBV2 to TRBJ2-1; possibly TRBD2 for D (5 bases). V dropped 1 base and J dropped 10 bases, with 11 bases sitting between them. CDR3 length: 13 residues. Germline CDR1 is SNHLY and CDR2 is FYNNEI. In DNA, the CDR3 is TGTGCCAGCAGTGAAGTCCTAGCAAGGGAGCAGTTCTTC. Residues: CASSEVLAREQFF. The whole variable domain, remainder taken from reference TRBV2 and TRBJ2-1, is EPEVTQTPSHQVTQMGQEVILRCVPISNHLYFYWYRQILGQKVEFLVSFYNNEISEKSEIFDDQFSVERPDGSNFTLKIRSTKLEDSAMYFCASSEVLAREQFFGPGTRLTVL.

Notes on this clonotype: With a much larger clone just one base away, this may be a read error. The CDR3: CASSQVGRGAQSGANVLTF. The DNA of the CDR3 is TGCGCCAGCAGCCAAGTGGGGCGGGGGGCACAGTCTGGGGCCAACGTCCTGACTTTC. The chain combines TRBV4-1 with TRBJ2-6; TRBD2 matches at 8 bases. The V gene's germline CDR1 is MGHRA and CDR2 YSYEKL. Trimming took 1 base from V and 1 from J; bases not matched to a gene: 9. The CDR3 consists of 19 residues.